Each of the 27 T cell receptor beta chains below was sequenced from the same sample in a study of cytomegalovirus exposure and HLA in healthy donors. The PCR had 60 Vbeta and 13 Jbeta primers. The repertoire was sequenced with immunoSEQ multiplex PCR; TCRdb's copy has only in-frame clones and lacks some. The sample lists 150,000 or so clones, around two thirds occurring once. Sequenced input: PBMCs. These receptor sequences come from a man between 18 and 29 years old in good health and CMV-seropositive.

J is TRBJ2-7 and V is TRBV5-4; 10 nucleotides align to TRBD2. The germline V gene encodes CDR1 SGHNT and CDR2 YYREEE (reference sequence). The CDR3 contains 15 residues. V lost 4 bases, J lost 1 base, and 5 bases stayed unmatched. This CDR3 reads CASSLSGGTSYEQYF. The CDR3 DNA reads TGTGCCAGCAGCCTTAGCGGGGGGACGTCCTACGAGCAGTACTTC.

This clone is medium-sized by share. J is TRBJ1-1 and V is TRBV10-3; possible D gene TRBD1, 5 bases. V lost 0 bases and J lost 3, with 11 bases in between. This CDR3 comprises 15 residues. The V gene's germline CDR1 is ENHRY and CDR2 SYGVKD. CDR3 sequence: CAISESGGRDTEAFF. CDR3 coding DNA: TGTGCCATCAGTGAGTCGGGGGGAAGGGACACTGAAGCTTTCTTT.

V gene TRBV2 combines with J gene TRBJ1-1, with D hard to call. The ends were cut back, 7 bases at V and 4 bases at J, with 13 bases in the middle. The CDR3 extends over 13 amino acids. CDR1 and CDR2 (germline): SNHLY, FYNNEI. The CDR3 spells CASKNSESTEAFF. CDR3 sequence (DNA): TGTGCCAGCAAAAACTCGGAGAGCACTGAAGCTTTCTTT.

The chain recombines TRBV29-1 with TRBJ2-5; D possibly corresponds to TRBD1 (6 bases). Per germline, CDR1 SQVTM and CDR2 ANQGSEA. Trimming stripped 7 bases from V and 3 bases from J, with 21 bases between. The CDR3 is 15 amino acids. The CDR3 region has the DNA TGCAGCGCCCCCAACGTAAGGGGGTTGGAAGAGACCCAGTACTTC. Its translation is CSAPNVRGLEETQYF.

The CDR3 nucleotides are TGTGCCAGCAGTGTCACAAGAAATGGTGAGCAGTACTTC. It translates to CASSVTRNGEQYF. The chain uses TRBV25-1 and TRBJ2-7; D is uncertain. The V and J ends lost 4 bases and 7 bases respectively, with 14 bases between them. The germline V gene has CDR1 MGHDK and CDR2 SYGVNS. This CDR3 comprises 13 residues.

This rearrangement joins TRBV6-1 to TRBJ2-1; the match to TRBD2 covers 10 bases. Germline trimming cut 5 bases from V and 8 bases from J; bases unmatched to any gene: 9. The CDR3 contains 15 residues. The V gene's germline CDR1 is MNHNS and CDR2 SASEGT. CDR3 amino acids: CASSSQAGGPDEQFF. In DNA form, the CDR3 reads TGTGCCAGCAGTTCCCAAGCGGGAGGGCCGGATGAGCAGTTCTTC.

This rearrangement joins TRBV28 to TRBJ1-2, with unresolved D. The germline V gene encodes CDR1 MDHEN and CDR2 SYDVKM. This CDR3 has 12 residues. V was cut by 3 bases and J by 4 bases, with 6 bases left in between. CDR3 in amino acids: CASSLAGYGYTF. The CDR3 nucleotides read TGTGCCAGCAGTTTGGCAGGCTATGGCTACACCTTC.

The chain couples TRBV18 to TRBJ1-4; D gene ambiguous. V was trimmed by 4 bases and J by 8 bases, leaving 20 bases between them. CDR3 length: 16 amino acids. Germline CDR1 KGHSH, CDR2 LQKENI. The CDR3 reads CASSQTGEALDEKLFF. CDR3 bases: TGTGCCAGCTCACAGACTGGGGAGGCTTTGGACGAAAAACTGTTTTTT.

The chain carries TRBV5-4 and TRBJ2-4, with TRBD2 identical over 15 bases. CDR3 length equals 17 residues. Trimming cost V 4 bases and J 6 bases; bases outside gene matches: 8. The germline V gene has CDR1 SGHNT and CDR2 YYREEE (reference sequence). Here the CDR3 reads CASSPHRTSGGANIQYF. CDR3 nucleotide sequence: TGTGCCAGCAGCCCGCATAGGACTAGCGGGGGGGCAAACATTCAGTACTTC. The full variable domain, completed using reference TRBV5-4 and TRBJ2-4, is ETGVTQSPTHLIKTRGQQVTLRCSSQSGHNTVSWYQQALGQGPQFIFQYYREEENGRGNFPPRFSGLQFPNYSSELNVNALELDDSALYLCASSPHRTSGGANIQYFGAGTRLSVL.

The gene calls are TRBV25-1 and TRBJ2-1, with a weak D call TRBD1 (5 bases). This CDR3 spans 13 amino acids. V lost 7 bases and J 4 bases, leaving 11 bases between the germline ends. Germline V lookup: CDR1 MGHDK, CDR2 SYGVNS. The CDR3 DNA follows: TGTGCCAGCACTGGACATAAGTACAATGAGCAGTTCTTC. It specifies CASTGHKYNEQFF.

V usage is TRBV28 and J usage is TRBJ2-7; TRBD1 agrees at 8 bases. The CDR3 has 13 amino acids. V lost 9 bases, J lost 2 bases, and 6 bases stayed unmatched. The germline gives CDR1 MDHEN, CDR2 SYDVKM. DNA of the CDR3: TGTGCCAGTATGACAGGGGCACCCTACGAGCAGTACTTC. Translating it yields CASMTGAPYEQYF.

The rearrangement links TRBV2 to TRBJ2-1, with D possibly being TRBD2 (6 bases). Germline CDR1 reads SNHLY; CDR2 reads FYNNEI. The CDR3 covers 16 residues. Trimming stripped 3 bases from V and 0 bases from J, with 12 bases between. As DNA, the CDR3 is TGTGCCAGCAGTGAGGGGGGTCGGGGCTCCTACAATGAGCAGTTCTTC. It translates to CASSEGGRGSYNEQFF.

This clone has just one count. This chain connects TRBV5-1 to TRBJ1-4; unclear D gene. V lost 3 bases to trimming and J lost 6 bases, with 12 bases between them. CDR3 length: 14 residues. Germline V lookup: CDR1 SGHRS, CDR2 YFSETQ. CDR3 sequence reads: CASSSSGEDEKLFF. CDR3 nucleotide sequence: TGCGCCAGCAGCTCCAGCGGGGAGGATGAAAAACTGTTTTTT.

V and J are TRBV28 and TRBJ1-2; D remains ambiguous. CDR1 MDHEN and CDR2 SYDVKM come from the germline V gene. The CDR3 contains 14 residues. The V end was cut by 5 bases, the J end by 5 bases, with 15 bases between. DNA for the CDR3: TGTGCCAGCAGTCTTGGGATGGGGAGATATGGCTACACCTTC. It yields the protein CASSLGMGRYGYTF.

This sequence joins TRBV7-9 and TRBJ2-3; 8 positions agree with TRBD1. There are 15 residues in the CDR3. Germline CDR1 and CDR2: SEHNR and FQNEAQ (reference sequence). V was clipped by 2 bases and J by 5 bases; unmatched bases: 6. The CDR3 sequence: CASSLRTGKEDTQYF. CDR3 sequence (DNA): TGTGCCAGCAGCTTAAGGACAGGGAAAGAAGATACGCAGTATTTT.

The V gene is TRBV28, the J gene TRBJ2-7, with D tentatively TRBD2 (6 bases). Germline lookup yields CDR1 MDHEN and CDR2 SYDVKM. This CDR3 spans 14 amino acids. The ends were cut back, 7 bases at V and 9 bases at J, with 22 bases in the middle. CDR3 amino acids: CASTADNLNGGQYF. The CDR3 DNA sequence: TGTGCCAGCACCGCGGACAACCTTAACGGGGGGCAGTACTTC.

This chain connects TRBV6-6 to TRBJ1-5; 11 nucleotides line up with TRBD1. Germline V gene sequence: CDR1 MNHNY, CDR2 SVGAGI (reference sequence). CDR3 length: 15 residues. The ends lost 5 bases at V and 7 bases at J; junction bases unmatched: 7. The CDR3 region has the DNA TGTGCCAGCAGTCCCGGGACAGGGGGAGGACAGCCCCAGCATTTT. This gives the protein CASSPGTGGGQPQHF.

J is TRBJ1-5 and V is TRBV7-9; D gene ambiguous. Germline CDR1 and CDR2: SEHNR and FQNEAQ (reference sequence). V dropped 3 bases and J dropped 9 bases, with 9 bases sitting between them. This CDR3 comprises 12 residues. The CDR3 coding sequence is TGTGCCAGCAGCTTTGAGAACAGGCCCCAGCATTTT. Amino acid sequence: CASSFENRPQHF. The whole variable domain, filled in from reference TRBV7-9 and TRBJ1-5, reads DTGVSQNPRHKITKRGQNVTFRCDPISEHNRLYWYRQTLGQGPEFLTYFQNEAQLEKSRLLSDRFSAERPKGSFSTLEIQRTEQGDSAMYLCASSFENRPQHFGDGTRLSIL.

This rearrangement joins TRBV5-4 to TRBJ2-3, with TRBD2 identical over 16 bases. V was pared by 4 bases and J by 8 bases, with 4 bases of the junction left unmatched. The CDR3 totals 15 residues. CDR1 and CDR2 from the germline V gene are SGHNT and YYREEE (reference sequence). CDR3 bases: TGTGCCAGCAGCCCTGGGACTAGCGGGAGGGCTACGCAGTATTTT. Protein product: CASSPGTSGRATQYF.

This chain links TRBV6-6 with TRBJ2-5; D remains ambiguous. The DNA end favors TRBJ2-7, so the J call may be wrong. CDR1 is MNHNY, CDR2 SVGAGI, per germline (reference sequence). CDR3 length: 13 residues. The CDR3 region is CASSYAKTYEQYF. The CDR3, as DNA: TGTGCCAGCAGTTACGCGAAAACCTACGAGCAGTACTTC.

This clone was recorded once. The rearrangement uses TRBV14 and TRBJ2-2, with D possibly being TRBD1 (6 bases). The CDR3 is 16 amino acids. Germline values: CDR1 SGHDN, CDR2 FVKESK. Trimming cost V 1 base and J 2 bases, with 11 bases left between them. The CDR3 here is CASSQVWGRNTGELFF. DNA for the CDR3: TGTGCCAGCAGCCAAGTCTGGGGGCGAAACACCGGGGAGCTGTTTTTT.

The chain employs TRBV19 and TRBJ1-1; a weak D match, TRBD1 (5 bases). V lost 3 bases and J lost 5, with 13 bases in between. The germline V gene has CDR1 LNHDA and CDR2 SQIVND (reference sequence). This CDR3 has 14 residues. The CDR3 loop is CASSIPGEGTEAFF. DNA for the CDR3: TGTGCCAGTAGTATCCCGGGGGAGGGAACTGAAGCTTTCTTT. The full variable domain, completed using reference TRBV19 and TRBJ1-1, is DGGITQSPKYLFRKEGQNVTLSCEQNLNHDAMYWYRQDPGQGLRLIYYSQIVNDFQKGDIAEGYSVSREKKESFPLTVTSAQKNPTAFYLCASSIPGEGTEAFFGQGTRLTVV.

The CDR3 protein is CASSRATGGAGTDTQYF. The CDR3 nucleotides read TGTGCCAGCAGTAGGGCGACAGGGGGCGCTGGCACAGATACGCAGTATTTT. The chain combines TRBV5-4 with TRBJ2-3; 10 bases agree with TRBD1. Looked up from germline, CDR1 is SGHNT and CDR2 is YYREEE (reference sequence). V dropped 5 bases and J dropped 1; count of bases not matched to a gene: 10. The length of the CDR3 is 17 residues. Filled out from reference TRBV5-4 and TRBJ2-3, the complete variable domain reads ETGVTQSPTHLIKTRGQQVTLRCSSQSGHNTVSWYQQALGQGPQFIFQYYREEENGRGNFPPRFSGLQFPNYSSELNVNALELDDSALYLCASSRATGGAGTDTQYFGPGTRLTVL.

This clone was picked up one time. The chain employs TRBV5-4 and TRBJ2-1; the match to TRBD2 covers 13 bases. Germline values: CDR1 SGHNT, CDR2 YYREEE (reference sequence). J was trimmed by 10 bases and V by 3 bases; bases with no gene match: 10. The CDR3 contains 16 residues. Here the CDR3 reads CASSSPTSGGANEQFF. CDR3 coding DNA: TGTGCCAGCAGCTCACCTACTAGCGGGGGGGCCAACGAGCAGTTCTTC.

This clone was detected only a few times. The V gene is TRBV5-1, the J gene TRBJ1-2, with D unresolved. V lost 7 bases to trimming and J lost 8 bases, with 15 bases between them. The CDR3 loop spans 12 amino acids. CDR1 and CDR2 from the germline V gene are SGHRS and YFSETQ. CDR3 DNA: TGCGCCAGCCCTATGGAGGGTGGGGGCTACACCTTC. It codes for CASPMEGGGYTF.

The chain links TRBV2 to TRBJ1-6; D gene unclear. Between the trimmed V and J ends, which lost 4 bases and 7 bases, there was a span of 2 bases. The CDR3 runs to 11 residues. Germline V lookup: CDR1 SNHLY, CDR2 FYNNEI. CDR3 sequence: CASSANSPLHF. The CDR3 nucleotides are TGTGCCAGCAGTGCAAATTCACCCCTCCACTTT.

The chain is built from TRBV29-1 and TRBJ2-7; D unresolved. The CDR3 sequence is 12 residues long. CDR1 and CDR2 from the germline V gene are SQVTM and ANQGSEA. Trimming stripped 4 bases from V and 2 bases from J, with 9 bases between. CDR3: CSVARGAYEQYF. Written as DNA, the CDR3 is TGCAGCGTTGCGAGAGGAGCCTACGAGCAGTACTTC.